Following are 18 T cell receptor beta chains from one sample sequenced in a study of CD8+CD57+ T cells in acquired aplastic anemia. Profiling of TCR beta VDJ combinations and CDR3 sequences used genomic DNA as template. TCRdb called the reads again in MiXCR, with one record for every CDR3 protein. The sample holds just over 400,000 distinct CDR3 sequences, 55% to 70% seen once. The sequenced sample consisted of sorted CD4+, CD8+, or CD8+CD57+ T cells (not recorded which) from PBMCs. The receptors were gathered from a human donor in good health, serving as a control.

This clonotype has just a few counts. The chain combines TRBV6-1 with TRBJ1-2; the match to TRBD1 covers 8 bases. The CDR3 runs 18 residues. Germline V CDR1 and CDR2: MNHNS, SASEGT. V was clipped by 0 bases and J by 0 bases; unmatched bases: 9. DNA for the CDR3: TGTGCCAGCAGTGAAGCGGCAGGACAGGGTCCCTCTAACTATGGCTACACCTTC. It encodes CASSEAAGQGPSNYGYTF.

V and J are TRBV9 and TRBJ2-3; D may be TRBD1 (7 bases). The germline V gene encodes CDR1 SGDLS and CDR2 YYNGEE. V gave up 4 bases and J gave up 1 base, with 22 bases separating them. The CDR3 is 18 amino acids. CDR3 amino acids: CASSQDQPGGQGTDTQYF. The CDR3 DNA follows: TGTGCCAGCAGCCAAGATCAGCCAGGGGGGCAGGGCACAGATACGCAGTATTTT.

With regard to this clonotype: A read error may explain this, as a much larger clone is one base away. This CDR3 is CASSADTSQETRYF. The CDR3 nucleotides are TGCGCCAGCAGCGCGGACACTTCCCAAGAGACCCGGTACTTC. This chain connects TRBV5-1 to TRBJ2-5, with D possibly TRBD1 on 5 matching bases. Per germline, CDR1 SGHRS and CDR2 YFSETQ. The CDR3 consists of 14 residues. Filled out from reference TRBV5-1 and TRBJ2-5, the complete variable domain reads KAGVTQTPRYLIKTRGQQVTLSCSPISGHRSVSWYQQTPGQGLQFLFEYFSETQRNKGNFPGRFSGRQFSNSRSEMNVSTLELGDSALYLCASSADTSQETRYFGPGTRLLVL.

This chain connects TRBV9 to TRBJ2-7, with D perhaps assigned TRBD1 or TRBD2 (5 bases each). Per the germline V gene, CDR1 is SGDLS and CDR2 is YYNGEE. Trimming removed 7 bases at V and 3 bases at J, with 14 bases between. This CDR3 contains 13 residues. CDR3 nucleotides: TGTGCCAGCTCAAGACGGGGCTTCTACGAGCAGTACTTC. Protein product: CASSRRGFYEQYF.

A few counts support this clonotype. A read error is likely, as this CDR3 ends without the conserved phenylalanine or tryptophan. The CDR3 nucleotides read TGTGCCAGCAGGTCCTCCGGGACAGACTATGGCTACACCTCC. This gives the protein CASRSSGTDYGYTS. The V gene is TRBV2, the J gene TRBJ1-2; 7 bases are shared with TRBD1. CDR3 length: 14 amino acids. CDR1 SNHLY and CDR2 FYNNEI come from the germline V gene. The V segment lost 6 bases and the J segment 3 bases; nucleotides outside the gene matches: 7.

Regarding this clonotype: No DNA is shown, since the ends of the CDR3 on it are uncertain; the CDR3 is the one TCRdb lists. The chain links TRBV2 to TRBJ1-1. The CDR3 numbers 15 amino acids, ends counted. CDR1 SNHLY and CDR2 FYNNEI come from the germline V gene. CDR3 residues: CTCSARKEMNTEAFF.

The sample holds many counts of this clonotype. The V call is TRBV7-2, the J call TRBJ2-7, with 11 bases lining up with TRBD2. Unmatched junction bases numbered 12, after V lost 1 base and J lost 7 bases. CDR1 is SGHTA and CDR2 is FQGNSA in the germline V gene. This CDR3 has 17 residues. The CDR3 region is CASSLGRPSGGQGEQYF. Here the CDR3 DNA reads TGTGCCAGCAGCTTAGGACGGCCTAGCGGGGGGCAGGGAGAGCAGTACTTC. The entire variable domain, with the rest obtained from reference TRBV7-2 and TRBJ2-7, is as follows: GAGVSQSPSNKVTEKGKDVELRCDPISGHTALYWYRQSLGQGLEFLIYFQGNSAPDKSGLPSDRFSAERTGGSVSTLTIQRTQQEDSAVYLCASSLGRPSGGQGEQYFGPGTRLTVT.

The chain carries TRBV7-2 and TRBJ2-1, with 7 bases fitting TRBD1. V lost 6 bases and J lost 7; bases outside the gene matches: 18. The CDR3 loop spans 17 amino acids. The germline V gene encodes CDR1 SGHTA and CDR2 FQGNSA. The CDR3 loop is CASRFLGGSSSENEQFF. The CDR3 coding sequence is TGTGCCAGCAGGTTCCTAGGGGGCTCGAGCTCCGAGAATGAGCAGTTCTTC.

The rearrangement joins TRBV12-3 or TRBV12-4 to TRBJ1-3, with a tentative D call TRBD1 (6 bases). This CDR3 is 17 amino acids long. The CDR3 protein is CASAKRPGHTNGNTIYF. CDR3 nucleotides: TGTGCTAGCGCCAAGAGGCCGGGACACACCAATGGAAACACCATATATTTT.

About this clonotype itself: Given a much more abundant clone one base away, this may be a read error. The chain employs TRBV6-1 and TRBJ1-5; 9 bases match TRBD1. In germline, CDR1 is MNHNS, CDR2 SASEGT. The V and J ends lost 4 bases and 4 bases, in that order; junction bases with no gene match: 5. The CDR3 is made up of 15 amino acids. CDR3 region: CASSAGDRVNQPQHF. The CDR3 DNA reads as TGTGCCAGCAGTGCCGGGGACAGGGTAAATCAGCCCCAGCATTTT.

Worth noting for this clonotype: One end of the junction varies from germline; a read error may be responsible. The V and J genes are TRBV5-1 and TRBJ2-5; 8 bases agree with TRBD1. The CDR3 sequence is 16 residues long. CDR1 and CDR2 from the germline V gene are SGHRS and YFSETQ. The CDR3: CASSPGQGGHQETQYF. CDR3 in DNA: TGCGCCAGCAGCCCTGGACAGGGTGGTCACCAAGAGACTCAGTACTTC.

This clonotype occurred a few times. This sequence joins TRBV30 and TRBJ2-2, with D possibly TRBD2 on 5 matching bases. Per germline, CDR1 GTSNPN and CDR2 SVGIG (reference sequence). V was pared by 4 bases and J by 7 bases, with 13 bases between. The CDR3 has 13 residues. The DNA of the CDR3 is TGTGCCTGGACGGCCAGCGGTTTCGGGGAGCTGTTTTTT. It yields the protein CAWTASGFGELFF.

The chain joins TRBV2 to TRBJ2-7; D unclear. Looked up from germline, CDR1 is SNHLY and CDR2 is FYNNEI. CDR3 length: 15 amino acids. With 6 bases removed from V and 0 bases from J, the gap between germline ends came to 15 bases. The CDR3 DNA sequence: TGTGCCAGCAGCCTCGGGCAAGACGGCTCCTACGAGCAGTACTTC. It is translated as CASSLGQDGSYEQYF.

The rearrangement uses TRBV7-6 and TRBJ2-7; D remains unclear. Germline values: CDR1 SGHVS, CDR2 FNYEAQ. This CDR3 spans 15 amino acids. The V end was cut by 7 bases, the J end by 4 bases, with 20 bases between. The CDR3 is CASIREDMAQYEQYF. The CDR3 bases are TGTGCCAGCATCAGAGAAGACATGGCGCAGTACGAGCAGTACTTC. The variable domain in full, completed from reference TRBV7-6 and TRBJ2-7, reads GAGVSQSPRYKVTKRGQDVALRCDPISGHVSLYWYRQALGQGPEFLTYFNYEAQQDKSGLPNDRFSAERPEGSISTLTIQRTEQRDSAMYRCASIREDMAQYEQYFGPGTRLTVT.

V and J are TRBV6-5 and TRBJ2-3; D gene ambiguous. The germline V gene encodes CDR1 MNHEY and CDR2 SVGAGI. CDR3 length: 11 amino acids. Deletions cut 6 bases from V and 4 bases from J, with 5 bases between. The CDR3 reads CASSQSDTQYF. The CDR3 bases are TGTGCCAGCAGCCAATCAGATACGCAGTATTTT.

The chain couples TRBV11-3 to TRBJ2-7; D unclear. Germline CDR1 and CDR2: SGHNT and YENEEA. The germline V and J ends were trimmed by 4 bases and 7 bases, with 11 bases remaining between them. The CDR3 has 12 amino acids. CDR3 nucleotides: TGTGCCAGCAGCTCCCTACCCAGGGAGCAGTACTTC. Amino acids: CASSSLPREQYF.

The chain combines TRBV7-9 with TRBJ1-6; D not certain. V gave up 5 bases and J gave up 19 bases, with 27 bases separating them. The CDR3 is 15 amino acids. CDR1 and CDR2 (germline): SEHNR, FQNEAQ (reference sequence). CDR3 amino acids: CASSRERHRLSPTHF. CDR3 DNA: TGTGCCAGCAGCCGGGAGCGGCATCGACTTTCCCCTACGCACTTT.

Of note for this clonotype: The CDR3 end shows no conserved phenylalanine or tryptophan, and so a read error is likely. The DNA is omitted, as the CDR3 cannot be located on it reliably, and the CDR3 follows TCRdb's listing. The CDR3 is CASSLAYYEQSI. The V gene is TRBV9, the J gene TRBJ2-7. The germline V gene has CDR1 SGDLS and CDR2 YYNGEE. Termini included, the CDR3 measures 12 amino acids.